This T cell receptor (beta chain) was sequenced for a study of regulatory T cells in long-lasting Graves disease. On the study more broadly: Over 5 years of antithyroid drugs plus positive TSH receptor antibodies defined persistent Graves' disease. General study points: Among persistent patients, a larger number of public clonotypes were shared (about 3,000) than among newly diagnosed patients (around 980). Persistent disease preferred TRBV28, TRBJ1-2 and TRBJ2-5; new disease, TRBV20-1 and TRBJ2-1.

The count of this clonotype is one. Its target is unknown. A much larger clone sits a single nucleotide away, making a read error possible. CDR3 regions were amplified by Arm-PCR using iRepertoire HTBI primers to build TCR beta libraries. TCRdb reanalysed the multiplex PCR reads using MiXCR and keeps one entry per CDR3 protein. The profile shows roughly 500,000 distinct CDR3 sequences, 20% to 25% of them singletons. The time point here: persistent/refractory GD, antithyroid drugs over 5 years with positive TRAb. Following extraction of RNA from PBMCs, that RNA was used to make the TCR library. Criteria from the American Thyroid Association guidelines were applied to diagnose Graves' disease. The V end lost 2 bases, the J end lost 3 bases, and 17 bases lay between the germline ends. Germline CDR1 is MNHEY and CDR2 is SMNVEV (reference sequence). The CDR3 has 17 residues.

Sequencing was performed on peripheral blood mononuclear cells (PBMCs), taken when the disease was refractory, from a patient treated with antithyroid drugs. This chain joins TRBV27 and TRBJ1-5, with TRBD1 as a possible D gene (5 bases). The origin of this receptor is a female donor with Graves disease. CDR3 nucleotide sequence: TGTGCCAGCAGTTTAAGGGGAGGAGGAGTAGACAATCAGCCCCAGCATTTT. Protein sequence: CASSLRGGGVDNQPQHF.